In its sample, the clone carrying this TCR beta chain was seen many times. This sample is drawn from a study of early T cells in non-severe SARS-CoV-2 infection. TCRdb re-called the 5' RACE reads through MiXCR, storing one row per CDR3 protein. The sample records 35,000 to 45,000 distinct CDR3 sequences, 5% to 6.5% being singletons. The CDR3 totals 16 residues. Trimming cost V 5 bases and J 2 bases, with 18 bases left between them. Sequenced sample: whole blood. This receptor was obtained from an adult who was a healthcare worker with PCR-confirmed SARS-CoV-2 infection or an uninfected control (not recorded which). The V call is TRBV12-3 or TRBV12-4, the J call TRBJ1-1; D is undetermined. The CDR3 reads CASSPPKRNLNTEAFF. CDR3 nucleotide sequence: TGTGCCAGCAGTCCCCCGAAACGGAATCTTAACACTGAAGCTTTCTTT.